This TCR beta chain stems from a study of chemoradiotherapy in HPV16-positive cancers. This clone was counted a few times. Its antigen remains unidentified. General study findings and limits: Candidate HPV-specific clones and E7-related TCR motifs grew in tumor during treatment. In HPV16-positive patients, HPV-responsive T-cell expansion tracked better recurrence-free survival.

The method was immunoSEQ multiplex PCR; TCRdb's version includes in-frame clones alone and lacks a portion of them. The table lists about 27,000 clones, 93% of them singletons, with more than 15% in the top ten. The specimen was blood, collected from a patient who underwent chemoradiotherapy. The TCR comes from a human donor with HPV-associated anogenital cancer.

The CDR3 DNA is TGTGCCAGCAGTTACTCAGGGGCCCTCTTAGAGACCCAGTACTTC. Translating gives CASSYSGALLETQYF. The chain couples TRBV6-5 to TRBJ2-5; D possibly corresponds to TRBD1 (5 bases). This CDR3 region has 15 residues. Germline V CDR1 and CDR2: MNHEY, SVGAGI. The V gene lost 0 bases and the J gene lost 4 bases, with 12 bases spanning the gap.